These 27 T cell receptor beta chains were sequenced from one sample in a study of lymphopenia after photon versus proton radiotherapy (dated by TCRdb to between 2018 and 2021). The receptor library was made with the immunoSEQ multiplex PCR assay. This immuneACCESS table, as held by TCRdb, lists in-frame sequences with V and J called but not all clones. Of the missing ones, under half trace to an unresolved V gene in checked studies; the others have no known cause. The sample table contains around 25,000 clones; only one count was recorded for 90% of them. Of the sample, around 0.81% is held by the ten largest clones. The sample here was peripheral blood, taken from a patient treated with photon-based radiotherapy. The source is a woman in her 50s with cholangiocarcinoma.

This chain joins TRBV7-9 and TRBJ2-3; D is possibly TRBD1 (6 bases). CDR1 is SEHNR and CDR2 is FQNEAQ in the germline V gene (reference sequence). Trimming removed 3 bases at V and 3 bases at J, with 25 bases between. This CDR3 comprises 19 residues. CDR3 nucleotide sequence: TGTGCCAGCAGCTTTCCAGGGGAGCCAGCCTCCCGACTTACAGATACGCAGTATTTT. Translation: CASSFPGEPASRLTDTQYF. Full variable domain (rest looked up from reference TRBV7-9 and TRBJ2-3): DTGVSQNPRHKITKRGQNVTFRCDPISEHNRLYWYRQTLGQGPEFLTYFQNEAQLEKSRLLSDRFSAERPKGSFSTLEIQRTEQGDSAMYLCASSFPGEPASRLTDTQYFGPGTRLTVL.

The chain is built from TRBV7-8 and TRBJ2-5; D remains unclear. V was shortened by 8 bases and J by 2 bases, with 18 bases between the two germline ends. CDR3 length: 15 amino acids. Germline V gene lookup returns CDR1 SGHVS and CDR2 FQNEAQ. CDR3 residues: CASRLSRVLQETQYF. DNA for the CDR3: TGTGCCAGCCGATTATCCCGCGTTCTACAAGAGACCCAGTACTTC.

This clone was seen just once. The rearrangement uses TRBV7-2 and TRBJ1-1; 7 bases line up with TRBD1. CDR1 and CDR2 (germline): SGHTA, FQGNSA. V was pared by 1 base and J by 11 bases, with 10 bases of the junction left unmatched. The CDR3 runs 14 residues. Here the CDR3 reads CASSLGEQGIGAFF. In nucleotides, the CDR3 is TGTGCCAGCAGCTTAGGGGAACAGGGGATAGGGGCTTTCTTT.

This rearrangement joins TRBV7-2 to TRBJ2-3; D is uncertain. Trimming removed 2 bases at V and 6 bases at J, with 15 bases between. CDR3 length equals 15 residues. Germline V gene sequence: CDR1 SGHTA, CDR2 FQGNSA. The CDR3 coding sequence is TGTGCCAGCAGCTTATCGGCCAACCCACCTGATACGCAGTATTTT. Translated, it gives CASSLSANPPDTQYF.

V is TRBV7-2 and J is TRBJ1-1, with D possibly matching TRBD1 (5 bases). V was shortened by 0 bases and J by 4 bases, with 9 bases between the two germline ends. This CDR3 comprises 14 residues. Germline V CDR1 and CDR2: SGHTA, FQGNSA. The chain's CDR3 is CASSLALRGTEAFF. DNA for the CDR3: TGTGCCAGCAGCTTAGCGTTGAGGGGCACTGAAGCTTTCTTT.

The genes are TRBV7-9 and TRBJ1-2; D gene ambiguous. CDR3 size: 12 residues. V lost 8 bases and J lost 6, with 13 bases in between. CDR1 is SEHNR, CDR2 FQNEAQ, per germline (reference sequence). CDR3 coding DNA: TGTGCCAGCGAGAGAGGATTGGATGGCTACACCTTC. It is translated as CASERGLDGYTF.

The CDR3 protein is CAISESIPEQFF. In DNA, the CDR3 is TGTGCCATCAGTGAGTCAATCCCTGAGCAGTTCTTC. The rearrangement links TRBV10-3 to TRBJ2-1; no definite D call. The V end lost 0 bases, the J end lost 9 bases, and 6 bases lay between the germline ends. CDR3 size: 12 residues. Germline lookup yields CDR1 ENHRY and CDR2 SYGVKD.

V is TRBV11-2 and J is TRBJ1-3; TRBD1 is a possible D gene (5 bases). This CDR3 contains 14 residues. From germline, CDR1 is SGHAT and CDR2 FQNNGV. V lost 3 bases and J 2 bases, leaving 8 bases between the germline ends. The CDR3 loop is CASSFGGAGNTIYF. The CDR3 coding sequence is TGTGCCAGCAGCTTCGGAGGGGCTGGAAACACCATATATTTT. The full variable domain, in which reference TRBV11-2 and TRBJ1-3 provide the parts outside the CDR3, is EAGVAQSPRYKIIEKRQSVAFWCNPISGHATLYWYQQILGQGPKLLIQFQNNGVVDDSQLPKDRFSAERLKGVDSTLKIQPAKLEDSAVYLCASSFGGAGNTIYFGEGSWLTVV.

The chain joins TRBV4-3 to TRBJ1-3; D unclear. The CDR3 has 17 amino acids. The germline V gene encodes CDR1 LGHNA and CDR2 YSLEER. The V gene lost 5 bases and the J gene lost 1 base, with 18 bases spanning the gap. The CDR3 DNA reads as TGCGCCAGCAGCTCCCGCCGAGGGTCGTCATCTGGAAACACCATATATTTT. Translated: CASSSRRGSSSGNTIYF.

This clone was counted once. The chain couples TRBV10-2 to TRBJ1-2; possible D gene TRBD1, 6 bases. Germline CDR1 WSHSY, CDR2 SAAADI. The CDR3 has 13 amino acids. CDR3 residues: CATAPGGLEGYTF. CDR3 nucleotides: TGCGCTACAGCGCCGGGGGGGCTTGAGGGCTACACCTTC.

This clone was seen just once. The gene calls are TRBV5-1 and TRBJ1-4; D may be TRBD1 (6 bases). Looked up from germline, CDR1 is SGHRS and CDR2 is YFSETQ. The CDR3 is 14 amino acids. V was shortened by 4 bases and J by 3 bases, with 10 bases between the two germline ends. For the CDR3, the DNA is TGCGCCAGCAGCCGGGACACTGCTAATGAAAAACTGTTTTTT. This translates into CASSRDTANEKLFF. The complete variable domain, with remaining parts taken from reference TRBV5-1 and TRBJ1-4, reads KAGVTQTPRYLIKTRGQQVTLSCSPISGHRSVSWYQQTPGQGLQFLFEYFSETQRNKGNFPGRFSGRQFSNSRSEMNVSTLELGDSALYLCASSRDTANEKLFFGSGTQLSVL.

The chain recombines TRBV5-6 with TRBJ2-7; D perhaps matches TRBD1 (6 bases). Per the germline V gene, CDR1 is SGHDT and CDR2 is YYEEEE. V dropped 1 base and J dropped 0 bases, with 8 bases sitting between them. The CDR3 sequence is 14 residues long. Written as DNA, the CDR3 is TGTGCCAGCAGCTTGAGGGACAACTCCTACGAGCAGTACTTC. Its translation: CASSLRDNSYEQYF.

This chain joins TRBV2 and TRBJ1-4; the D is unclear. The V end lost 3 bases, the J end lost 4 bases, and 0 bases lay between the germline ends. The CDR3 runs to 11 residues. Germline CDR1 and CDR2: SNHLY and FYNNEI. This CDR3 reads CASSDNEKLFF. CDR3 DNA sequence: TGTGCCAGCAGTGATAATGAAAAACTGTTTTTT.

This chain connects TRBV6-5 to TRBJ1-6; 7 positions match TRBD1. CDR3 length: 14 amino acids. V was clipped by 5 bases and J by 7 bases; unmatched bases: 5. Germline assignment: CDR1 MNHEY and CDR2 SVGAGI. Here the CDR3 reads CASSPDRINSPLHF. CDR3 nucleotide sequence: TGTGCCAGCAGTCCGGACAGGATCAATTCACCCCTCCACTTT.

This chain links TRBV6-1 with TRBJ1-1; no definite D call. V lost 4 bases and J 6 bases, leaving 9 bases between the germline ends. CDR3 length equals 12 residues. CDR1 is MNHNS and CDR2 is SASEGT in the germline V gene. The CDR3 sequence is CASSGASPEAFF. Here the CDR3 DNA reads TGTGCCAGCAGTGGGGCGAGCCCTGAAGCTTTCTTT.

The chain has TRBV6-1 and TRBJ2-7; 8 bases line up with TRBD1. Germline V gene lookup returns CDR1 MNHNS and CDR2 SASEGT. V trimming: 8 bases; J trimming: 3 bases; junction bases outside the gene matches: 12. The CDR3 runs to 15 residues. The chain's CDR3 is CASLGTGGPSYEQYF. DNA for the CDR3: TGTGCCAGCCTCGGGACAGGAGGACCCAGCTACGAGCAGTACTTC.

The chain is built from TRBV5-8 and TRBJ1-6; D is uncertain. Germline CDR1 and CDR2: SGHTS and YDEGEE. V was pared by 1 base and J by 13 bases, with 9 bases between. The CDR3 is 12 amino acids. In DNA form, the CDR3 reads TGTGCCAGCAGCTTGCTCTTTGGTCCCCTCCACTTT. It encodes CASSLLFGPLHF.

The chain employs TRBV7-9 and TRBJ1-1; TRBD1 is a possible D gene (5 bases). Trimming took off 3 bases at V and 8 bases at J, with 13 bases between the two ends. Germline values: CDR1 SEHNR, CDR2 FQNEAQ (reference sequence). The CDR3 runs to 13 residues. This CDR3 reads CASSFHGTQEAFF. The DNA of the CDR3 is TGTGCCAGCAGCTTCCACGGGACTCAAGAAGCTTTCTTT.

The V call is TRBV10-2, the J call TRBJ2-1; 12 bases line up with TRBD2. The V and J ends lost 2 bases and 9 bases, in that order; junction bases with no gene match: 8. CDR1 and CDR2 (germline): WSHSY, SAAADI. This CDR3 region has 16 residues. Here the CDR3 DNA reads TGCGCCAGCAGTGAGACCGGACTAGCGGGGCGTAGTGAGCAGTTCTTC. Its protein is CASSETGLAGRSEQFF.

V usage is TRBV14 and J usage is TRBJ1-4; 11 bases match TRBD1. Germline V gene sequence: CDR1 SGHDN, CDR2 FVKESK. The V segment lost 3 bases and the J segment 8 bases; nucleotides outside the gene matches: 8. The CDR3 extends over 16 amino acids. The CDR3, as DNA: TGTGCCAGCAGCCATCTCAGGACAGGGGGCGACGAAAAACTGTTTTTT. This encodes CASSHLRTGGDEKLFF.

V usage is TRBV5-1 and J usage is TRBJ1-2, with 7 bases matching TRBD1. Germline trimming cut 5 bases from V and 3 bases from J; bases unmatched to any gene: 4. Per germline, CDR1 SGHRS and CDR2 YFSETQ. The CDR3 consists of 13 residues. For the CDR3, the DNA is TGCGCCAGCAGTTCTCAGGGGGACTATGGCTACACCTTC. It yields the protein CASSSQGDYGYTF.

V and J are TRBV7-2 and TRBJ2-5; D may be TRBD2 (5 bases). V gave up 2 bases and J gave up 5 bases, with 12 bases separating them. From germline, CDR1 is SGHTA and CDR2 FQGNSA. There are 14 residues in the CDR3. The CDR3: CASSLSLTGETQYF. The CDR3 bases are TGTGCCAGCAGCTTATCTTTGACGGGGGAGACCCAGTACTTC.

This clone was observed a few times. The chain links TRBV25-1 to TRBJ1-6; 9 nucleotides align to TRBD1. The junction had 4 bases not matched to a gene; V was cut back by 4 bases and J by 3 bases. In germline, CDR1 is MGHDK, CDR2 SYGVNS. The CDR3 runs 16 residues. The CDR3 sequence is CASSALTGGYNSPLHF. The CDR3 region has the DNA TGTGCCAGCAGTGCCTTGACAGGGGGCTATAATTCACCCCTCCACTTT.

The chain links TRBV20-1 to TRBJ2-3; D is unclear. This CDR3 is 11 amino acids long. V shed 0 bases and J shed 11 bases, with 9 bases lying between them. CDR1 and CDR2 from the germline V gene are DFQATT and SNEGSKA (reference sequence). CDR3 in amino acids: CSARDPPGQYF. CDR3 bases: TGCAGTGCTAGAGATCCGCCGGGGCAGTATTTT.

The CDR3 DNA sequence: TGTGCCAGCTCGGCATGGGACAACTCCTACGAGCAGTACTTC. Translated: CASSAWDNSYEQYF. V gene TRBV18 combines with J gene TRBJ2-7, with a possible D match to TRBD1 (6 bases). Germline CDR1 KGHSH, CDR2 LQKENI. V was trimmed by 6 bases and J by 0 bases, leaving 12 bases between them. This CDR3 contains 14 residues. Using reference TRBV18 and TRBJ2-7 for the parts outside the CDR3, the full variable domain is NAGVMQNPRHLVRRRGQEARLRCSPMKGHSHVYWYRQLPEEGLKFMVYLQKENIIDESGMPKERFSAEFPKEGPSILRIQQVVRGDSAAYFCASSAWDNSYEQYFGPGTRLTVT.

The chain employs TRBV2 and TRBJ2-1, with 9 nucleotides matching TRBD2. The CDR3 loop spans 15 amino acids. Trimming took 4 bases from V and 0 from J; bases not matched to a gene: 1. Germline V gives CDR1 SNHLY, CDR2 FYNNEI. The CDR3 DNA sequence: TGTGCCAGCAGTGTTAGCGGGAGCTCCTACAATGAGCAGTTCTTC. It yields the protein CASSVSGSSYNEQFF.

This clone showed up just a few times. DNA of the CDR3: TGTGCCGCCCCACAGGGAGACACCATATATTTT. This codes for CAAPQGDTIYF. The rearrangement uses TRBV9 and TRBJ1-3, with D perhaps matching TRBD1 (6 bases). V dropped 10 bases and J dropped 8 bases, with 13 bases sitting between them. CDR3 length: 11 residues. Per the germline V gene, CDR1 is SGDLS and CDR2 is YYNGEE.